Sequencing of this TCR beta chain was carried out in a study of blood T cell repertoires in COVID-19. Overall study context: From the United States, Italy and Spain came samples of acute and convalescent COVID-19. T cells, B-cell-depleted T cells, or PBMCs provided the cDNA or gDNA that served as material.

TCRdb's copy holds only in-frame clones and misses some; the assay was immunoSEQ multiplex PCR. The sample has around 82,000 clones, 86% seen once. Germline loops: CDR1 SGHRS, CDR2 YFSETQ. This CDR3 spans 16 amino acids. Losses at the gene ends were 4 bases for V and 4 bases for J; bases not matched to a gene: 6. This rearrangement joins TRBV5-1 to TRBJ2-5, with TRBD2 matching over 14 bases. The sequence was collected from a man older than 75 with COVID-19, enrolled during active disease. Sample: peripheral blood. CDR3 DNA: TGCGCCAGCAGCCCTCCGACTAGCGGGGGGGGAGAGACCCAGTACTTC. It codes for CASSPPTSGGGETQYF.